The entry below gives a single T cell receptor beta chain sequence along with its context. Its target is not known. The data are from a study of cytotoxic CD8 clonotypes in ibrutinib-treated CLL. Study at large: Patients: some eleven relapsed/refractory, approximately 15 treatment-naive, roughly 17 IGHV unmutated. Study findings and constraints: Clonotypes that were public were uncommon, and they contracted or stayed stable on treatment. Clonality correlated strongly with circulating CD8+ T cells and exceeded age-matched healthy donors at baseline.

Assay used: immunoSEQ multiplex PCR; TCRdb lists only in-frame clones, some missing. This table has about 330,000 clones, about 64% appearing once. This receptor was taken from a human donor with chronic lymphocytic leukemia. Sequenced material: PBMCs, taken after 36 months of ibrutinib treatment.

The CDR3 reads CASSHGLAGGRQETQYF. CDR3 DNA: TGTGCCAGCAGCCATGGACTAGCGGGGGGACGCCAAGAGACCCAGTACTTC. The J gene is TRBJ2-5, the V gene TRBV7-6, with 14 nucleotides matching TRBD2. The CDR3 is made up of 17 amino acids. CDR1 is SGHVS and CDR2 is FNYEAQ in the germline V gene. V lost 5 bases to trimming and J lost 1 base; unmatched junction nucleotides: 6.